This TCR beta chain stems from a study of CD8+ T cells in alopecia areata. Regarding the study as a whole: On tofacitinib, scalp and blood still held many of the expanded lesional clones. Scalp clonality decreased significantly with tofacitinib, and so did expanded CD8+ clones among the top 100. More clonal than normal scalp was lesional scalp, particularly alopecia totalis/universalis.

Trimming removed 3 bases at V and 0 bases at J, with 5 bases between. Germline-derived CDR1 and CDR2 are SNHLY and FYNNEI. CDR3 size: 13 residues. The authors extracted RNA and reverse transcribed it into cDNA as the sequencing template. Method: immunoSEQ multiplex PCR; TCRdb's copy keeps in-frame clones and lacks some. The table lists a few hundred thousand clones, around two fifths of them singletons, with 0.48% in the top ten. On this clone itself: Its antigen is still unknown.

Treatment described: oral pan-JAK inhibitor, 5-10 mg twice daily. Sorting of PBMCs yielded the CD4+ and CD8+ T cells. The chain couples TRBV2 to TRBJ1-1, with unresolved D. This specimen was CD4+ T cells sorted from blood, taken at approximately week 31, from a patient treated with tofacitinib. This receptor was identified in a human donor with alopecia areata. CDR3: CASSDLMNTEAFF. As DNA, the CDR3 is TGTGCCAGCAGTGATTTAATGAACACTGAAGCTTTCTTT. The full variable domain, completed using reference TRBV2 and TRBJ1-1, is EPEVTQTPSHQVTQMGQEVILRCVPISNHLYFYWYRQILGQKVEFLVSFYNNEISEKSEIFDDQFSVERPDGSNFTLKIRSTKLEDSAMYFCASSDLMNTEAFFGQGTRLTVV.